Below, 24 T cell receptor beta chains from the same sample are listed, as sequenced in a study of early T cells in non-severe SARS-CoV-2 infection (dated by TCRdb to about 2021). The method was 5' RACE. The data were produced on a NextSeq 500. TCRdb reanalyzed the raw reads on its own, using fastp at Q25 for trimming and MiXCR for clone calling, and kept in-frame beta chains. A single entry per CDR3 protein holds the most common genes and DNA from its merged rows. This sample holds 70,000 or so distinct CDR3 sequences; about a tenth were observed only once. The leading ten clones occupy approximately 5.9% of the sample. The material sequenced was whole blood. These receptors were taken from an adult who was a healthcare worker with PCR-confirmed SARS-CoV-2 infection or an uninfected control (not recorded which).

The CDR3 region is CASSFDNEQFF. The CDR3 DNA follows: TGTGCCAGCAGTTTTGACAATGAGCAGTTCTTC. The genes are TRBV6-2 or TRBV6-3 and TRBJ2-1; D gene unclear. This CDR3 region has 11 residues. Deletions cut 4 bases from V and 5 bases from J, with 3 bases between. CDR1 and CDR2 from the germline V gene are MNHEY and SVGEGT.

With regard to this clonotype: Relative to the germline gene, one junction end is altered; a read error may explain this. The chain joins TRBV5-1 to TRBJ2-3; D is possibly TRBD2 (5 bases). The CDR3 totals 14 residues. Per germline, CDR1 SGHRS and CDR2 YFSETQ. For the CDR3, the DNA is TGTGCCAGCAGCTTAGATCGCGGGACAGATACGCAGTATTTT. Its translation is CASSLDRGTDTQYF.

The chain joins TRBV7-8 to TRBJ2-7; maybe TRBD1 (5 bases). V was shortened by 5 bases and J by 0 bases, with 17 bases between the two germline ends. CDR1 and CDR2 (germline): SGHVS, FQNEAQ. There are 16 residues in the CDR3. The CDR3 sequence: CASSPKAGRSSYEQYF. CDR3 DNA sequence: TGTGCCAGCAGCCCCAAAGCAGGGCGCAGCTCCTACGAGCAGTACTTC.

This clonotype was recorded a few times. V is TRBV4-3 and J is TRBJ2-1; 11 bases agree with TRBD2. Germline V CDR1 and CDR2: LGHNA, YSLEER. Germline trimming cut 0 bases from V and 10 bases from J; bases unmatched to any gene: 17. The CDR3 runs to 19 residues. CDR3 region: CASSQERRWVAGGPGEQFF. CDR3 coding DNA: TGCGCCAGCAGCCAAGAGCGCCGCTGGGTAGCGGGAGGGCCTGGGGAGCAGTTCTTC.

J is TRBJ2-7 and V is TRBV10-3; 8 bases align to TRBD2. CDR1 ENHRY and CDR2 SYGVKD come from the germline V gene. The ends lost 5 bases at V and 4 bases at J; junction bases unmatched: 10. There are 15 residues in the CDR3. CDR3: CAISTTGTRDYEQYF. In DNA, the CDR3 is TGTGCCATCAGTACAACCGGGACTAGAGATTACGAGCAGTACTTC.

The chain couples TRBV11-2 to TRBJ2-7; 7 nucleotides agree with TRBD1. Trimming took 2 bases from V and 1 from J; bases not matched to a gene: 2. This CDR3 is 14 amino acids long. Germline CDR1 is SGHAT and CDR2 is FQNNGV. The CDR3 sequence is CASSLSGQSYEQYF. The CDR3 nucleotides read TGTGCCAGCAGCTTATCGGGACAGTCCTACGAGCAGTACTTC.

This clonotype appeared a few times. The chain links TRBV12-3 or TRBV12-4 to TRBJ2-3; 14 bases fit TRBD2. CDR3 length equals 16 residues. The junction had 6 bases not matched to a gene; V was cut back by 6 bases and J by 4 bases. CDR3 protein: CASSPGLAGVADTQYF. The CDR3 DNA sequence: TGTGCCAGCAGCCCGGGACTAGCGGGAGTAGCAGATACGCAGTATTTT.

The genes are TRBV6-1 and TRBJ1-4; TRBD1 is a possible D gene (6 bases). This CDR3 spans 17 amino acids. V dropped 6 bases and J dropped 0 bases, with 17 bases sitting between them. Per the germline V gene, CDR1 is MNHNS and CDR2 is SASEGT. CDR3 residues: CASRGRGHGPTNEKLFF. The CDR3, as DNA: TGTGCCAGCAGGGGACGGGGACACGGTCCAACTAATGAAAAACTGTTTTTT.

This clonotype was found many times. The V and J genes are TRBV2 and TRBJ2-7, with D uncertain. V was clipped by 1 base and J by 6 bases, with 4 bases between them. The length of the CDR3 is 11 residues. CDR1 is SNHLY and CDR2 is FYNNEI in the germline V gene. This CDR3 reads CASSEVAEQYF. The DNA of the CDR3 is TGTGCCAGCAGTGAAGTGGCCGAGCAGTACTTC.

There are many counts of this clonotype. The chain joins TRBV20-1 to TRBJ2-7, with 9 bases fitting TRBD2. Germline CDR1 DFQATT, CDR2 SNEGSKA (reference sequence). V lost 2 bases and J lost 7; bases outside the gene matches: 6. This CDR3 spans 13 amino acids. The CDR3 spells CSARLAGFGEQYF. The CDR3 DNA reads as TGCAGTGCTAGACTAGCGGGATTTGGAGAGCAGTACTTC.

The chain has TRBV6-1 and TRBJ2-3, with 9 nucleotides matching TRBD1. J lost 3 bases, V lost 5 bases, and 6 bases had no gene match. The germline V gene has CDR1 MNHNS and CDR2 SASEGT. The CDR3 spans 15 residues. The CDR3 coding sequence is TGTGCCAGCAGTAAGGACAGGGGTAAAACAGATACGCAGTATTTT. Translated, it gives CASSKDRGKTDTQYF.

In its sample, this clonotype was seen a few times. The V and J genes are TRBV14 and TRBJ2-2, with TRBD2 as a possible D gene (5 bases). The CDR3 has 14 amino acids. V was trimmed by 4 bases and J by 7 bases, leaving 13 bases between them. In germline, CDR1 is SGHDN, CDR2 FVKESK. In nucleotides, the CDR3 is TGTGCCAGCAGCCCGGCCCGAGGGATCGGGGAGCTGTTTTTT. This translates into CASSPARGIGELFF.

V usage is TRBV5-1 and J usage is TRBJ2-7, with unresolved D. The germline V gene has CDR1 SGHRS and CDR2 YFSETQ. V was shortened by 7 bases and J by 2 bases, with 10 bases between the two germline ends. The CDR3 consists of 12 residues. This chain's CDR3 is CASGANPYEQYF. As DNA, the CDR3 is TGCGCCAGCGGAGCTAACCCCTACGAGCAGTACTTC.

This chain joins TRBV30 and TRBJ2-5; a weak D match, TRBD2 (7 bases). The CDR3 loop spans 13 amino acids. Trimming removed 3 bases at V and 4 bases at J, with 12 bases between. Looked up from germline, CDR1 is GTSNPN and CDR2 is SVGIG (reference sequence). Written as DNA, the CDR3 is TGTGCCTGGAGGAGGGGGGGTATAGAGACCCAGTACTTC. Its protein is CAWRRGGIETQYF.

The chain recombines TRBV27 with TRBJ2-1, with a tentative D call TRBD2 (6 bases). Trimming cost V 5 bases and J 2 bases, with 13 bases left between them. Germline CDR1 and CDR2: MNHEY and SMNVEV (reference sequence). This CDR3 is built from 15 residues. The CDR3 loop reads CASSLRESPYNEQFF. DNA for the CDR3: TGTGCCAGCAGTCTACGGGAGTCCCCCTACAATGAGCAGTTCTTC.

This clonotype was detected many times. The rearrangement links TRBV5-1 to TRBJ2-1; a possible D gene is TRBD1 (5 bases). Germline V gene sequence: CDR1 SGHRS, CDR2 YFSETQ. V shed 2 bases and J shed 2 bases, with 8 bases lying between them. CDR3 length: 14 residues. This CDR3 reads CASSFDSPYNEQFF. CDR3 nucleotides: TGCGCCAGCAGCTTTGACAGTCCCTACAATGAGCAGTTCTTC.

This clonotype was found a few times. This chain uses TRBV28 with TRBJ2-5, with a possible D match to TRBD1 (6 bases). Germline V gene lookup returns CDR1 MDHEN and CDR2 SYDVKM. Deletions cut 3 bases from V and 3 bases from J, with 14 bases between. This CDR3 has 15 amino acids. In nucleotides, the CDR3 is TGTGCCAGCAGTTTGCTCCCAGAGGGGGAAGAGACCCAGTACTTC. The encoded protein is CASSLLPEGEETQYF. The variable domain in full, with the rest retrieved from reference TRBV28 and TRBJ2-5, is DVKVTQSSRYLVKRTGEKVFLECVQDMDHENMFWYRQDPGLGLRLIYFSYDVKMKEKGDIPEGYSVSREKKERFSLILESASTNQTSMYLCASSLLPEGEETQYFGPGTRLLVL.

This clonotype was found a few times. J is TRBJ1-3 and V is TRBV12-3 or TRBV12-4; the D is unclear. V was pared by 1 base and J by 3 bases, with 7 bases between. CDR3 length equals 14 residues. Here the CDR3 DNA reads TGTGCCAGCAGTTTAGGGGTTAGTGGAAACACCATATATTTT. Translating gives CASSLGVSGNTIYF.

V gene TRBV20-1 combines with J gene TRBJ2-7; no definite D call. CDR3 length equals 13 residues. Germline V lookup: CDR1 DFQATT, CDR2 SNEGSKA (reference sequence). Trimming pared 1 base from V and 4 bases from J, leaving 11 bases between. The CDR3 DNA follows: TGCAGTGCTAGAGTTACGGCCCGATACGAGCAGTACTTC. Translating it yields CSARVTARYEQYF.

This clonotype appeared many times. J is TRBJ2-1 and V is TRBV25-1; 8 nucleotides line up with TRBD2. Per germline, CDR1 MGHDK and CDR2 SYGVNS. The CDR3 loop spans 15 amino acids. With V trimmed by 4 bases and J by 7 bases, 9 bases remained unmatched. CDR3 protein: CASSAPYGTSNEQFF. The CDR3 DNA follows: TGTGCCAGCAGTGCGCCATATGGGACTAGTAATGAGCAGTTCTTC.

This clonotype was recorded a few times. The rearrangement links TRBV2 to TRBJ2-1; TRBD1 might be the D (5 bases). This CDR3 contains 14 residues. Germline CDR1 reads SNHLY; CDR2 reads FYNNEI. The V and J ends lost 7 bases and 7 bases respectively, with 17 bases between them. CDR3 nucleotide sequence: TGTGCCAGCACGCCCGTCCCCCAGGGTAATGAGCAGTTCTTC. Amino acid sequence: CASTPVPQGNEQFF.

There are many counts of this clonotype. The gene calls are TRBV12-3 or TRBV12-4 and TRBJ2-3, with no clear D. Trimming stripped 3 bases from V and 8 bases from J, with 9 bases between. The CDR3 has 12 amino acids. Written as DNA, the CDR3 is TGTGCCAGCAGTTTCGCACAGCCTACGCAGTATTTT. Protein: CASSFAQPTQYF.

In this sample, this clonotype turned up many times. This chain connects TRBV7-8 to TRBJ2-5; no firm D call. Trimming removed 4 bases at V and 3 bases at J, with 9 bases between. The CDR3 length is 13 residues. Germline V lookup: CDR1 SGHVS, CDR2 FQNEAQ. The CDR3 region has the DNA TGTGCCAGCAGCTCCCAATCCAAAGAGACCCAGTACTTC. It is translated as CASSSQSKETQYF.

This chain links TRBV4-1 with TRBJ2-5; maybe TRBD1 (6 bases). Trimming removed 5 bases from V and 1 base from J, with 11 bases in between. This CDR3 is 14 amino acids long. Germline lookup yields CDR1 MGHRA and CDR2 YSYEKL. CDR3 protein: CASSRTDSQETQYF. The CDR3 nucleotides read TGCGCCAGCAGCAGGACAGACTCCCAAGAGACCCAGTACTTC.